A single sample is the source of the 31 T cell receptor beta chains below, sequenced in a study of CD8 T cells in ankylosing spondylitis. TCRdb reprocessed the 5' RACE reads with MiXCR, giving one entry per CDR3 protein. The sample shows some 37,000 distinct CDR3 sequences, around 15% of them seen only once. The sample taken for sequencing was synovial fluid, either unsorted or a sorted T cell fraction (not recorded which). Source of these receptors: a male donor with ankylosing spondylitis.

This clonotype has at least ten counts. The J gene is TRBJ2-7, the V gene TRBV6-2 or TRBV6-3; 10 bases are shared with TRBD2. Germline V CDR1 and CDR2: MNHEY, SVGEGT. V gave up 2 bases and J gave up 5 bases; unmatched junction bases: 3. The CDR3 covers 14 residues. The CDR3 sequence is CASSYGTSVDEQYF. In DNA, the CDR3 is TGTGCCAGCAGTTACGGGACTAGCGTCGACGAGCAGTACTTC.

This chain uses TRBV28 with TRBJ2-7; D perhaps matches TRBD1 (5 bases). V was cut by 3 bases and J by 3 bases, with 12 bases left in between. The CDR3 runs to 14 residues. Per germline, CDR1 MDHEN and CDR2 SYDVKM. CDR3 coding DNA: TGTGCCAGCAGTTTGGCAGGGAACCGCTACGAGCAGTACTTC. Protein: CASSLAGNRYEQYF. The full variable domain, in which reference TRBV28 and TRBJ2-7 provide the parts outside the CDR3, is DVKVTQSSRYLVKRTGEKVFLECVQDMDHENMFWYRQDPGLGLRLIYFSYDVKMKEKGDIPEGYSVSREKKERFSLILESASTNQTSMYLCASSLAGNRYEQYFGPGTRLTVT.

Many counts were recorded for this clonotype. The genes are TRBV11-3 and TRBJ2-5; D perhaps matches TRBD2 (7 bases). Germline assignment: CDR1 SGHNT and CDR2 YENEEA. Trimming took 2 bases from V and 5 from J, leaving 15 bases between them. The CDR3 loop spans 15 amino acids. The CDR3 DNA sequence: TGTGCCAGCAGCTTATTGGGGGGGCCGTCTGAGACCCAGTACTTC. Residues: CASSLLGGPSETQYF. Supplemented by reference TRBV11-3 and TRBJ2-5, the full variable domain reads EAGVVQSPRYKIIEKKQPVAFWCNPISGHNTLYWYLQNLGQGPELLIRYENEEAVDDSQLPKDRFSAERLKGVDSTLKIQPAELGDSAVYLCASSLLGGPSETQYFGPGTRLLVL.

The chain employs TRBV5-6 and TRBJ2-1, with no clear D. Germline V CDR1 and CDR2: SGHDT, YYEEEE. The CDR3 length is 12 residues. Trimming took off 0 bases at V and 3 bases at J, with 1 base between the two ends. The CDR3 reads CASSLDYNEQFF. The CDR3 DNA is TGTGCCAGCAGCTTGGACTACAATGAGCAGTTCTTC.

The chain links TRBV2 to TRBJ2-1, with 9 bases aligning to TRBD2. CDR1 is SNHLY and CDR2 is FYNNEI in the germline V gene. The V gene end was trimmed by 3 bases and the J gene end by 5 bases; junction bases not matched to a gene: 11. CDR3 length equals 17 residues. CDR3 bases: TGTGCCAGCAGTGATGGGAGTGGTCTAGCGGGGAACAATGAGCAGTTCTTC. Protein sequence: CASSDGSGLAGNNEQFF.

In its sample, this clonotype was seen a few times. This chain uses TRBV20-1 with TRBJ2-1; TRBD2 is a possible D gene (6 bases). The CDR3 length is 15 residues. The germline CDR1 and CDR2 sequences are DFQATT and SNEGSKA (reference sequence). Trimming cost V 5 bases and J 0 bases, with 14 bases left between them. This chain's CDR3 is CSAGMGEASYNEQFF. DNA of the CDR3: TGCAGTGCTGGGATGGGGGAGGCCTCCTACAATGAGCAGTTCTTC.

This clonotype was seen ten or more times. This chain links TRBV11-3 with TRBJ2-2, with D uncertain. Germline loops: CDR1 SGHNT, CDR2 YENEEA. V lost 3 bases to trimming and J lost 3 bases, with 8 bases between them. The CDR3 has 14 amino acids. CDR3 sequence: CASSFGGHTGELFF. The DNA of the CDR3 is TGTGCCAGCAGCTTTGGCGGACACACCGGGGAGCTGTTTTTT.

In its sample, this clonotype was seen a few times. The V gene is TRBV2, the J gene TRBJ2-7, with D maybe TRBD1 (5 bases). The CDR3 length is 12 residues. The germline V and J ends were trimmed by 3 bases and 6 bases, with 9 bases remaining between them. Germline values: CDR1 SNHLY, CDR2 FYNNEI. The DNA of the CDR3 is TGTGCCAGCAGTGATCCAGGGATCGAGCAGTACTTC. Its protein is CASSDPGIEQYF.

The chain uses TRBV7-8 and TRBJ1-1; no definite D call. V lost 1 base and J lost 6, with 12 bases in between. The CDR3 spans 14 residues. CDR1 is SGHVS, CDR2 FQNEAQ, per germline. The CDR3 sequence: CASSLDGPAAEAFF. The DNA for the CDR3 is TGTGCCAGCAGCTTAGACGGCCCGGCCGCTGAAGCTTTCTTT.

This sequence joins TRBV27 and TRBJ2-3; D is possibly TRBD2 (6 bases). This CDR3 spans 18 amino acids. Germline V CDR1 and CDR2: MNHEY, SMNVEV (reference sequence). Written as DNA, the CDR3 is TGTACCCTCAGTTTAGCGCCCGACCCGGGAGTGAACACAGATACGCAGTATTTT. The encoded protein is CTLSLAPDPGVNTDTQYF.

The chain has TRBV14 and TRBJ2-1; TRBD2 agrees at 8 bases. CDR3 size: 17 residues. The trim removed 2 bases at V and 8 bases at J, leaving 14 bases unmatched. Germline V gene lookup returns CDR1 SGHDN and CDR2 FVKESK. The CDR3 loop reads CASSQLSGAVIPHEQFF. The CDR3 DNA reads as TGTGCCAGCAGCCAACTTAGCGGGGCCGTCATCCCCCATGAGCAGTTCTTC.

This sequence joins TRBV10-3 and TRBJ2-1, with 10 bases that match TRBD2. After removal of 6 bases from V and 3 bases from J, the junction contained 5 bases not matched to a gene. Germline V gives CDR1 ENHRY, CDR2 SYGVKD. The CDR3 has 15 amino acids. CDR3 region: CAIRPTSGDYNEQFF. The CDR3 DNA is TGTGCCATCAGACCAACTAGCGGGGACTACAATGAGCAGTTCTTC.

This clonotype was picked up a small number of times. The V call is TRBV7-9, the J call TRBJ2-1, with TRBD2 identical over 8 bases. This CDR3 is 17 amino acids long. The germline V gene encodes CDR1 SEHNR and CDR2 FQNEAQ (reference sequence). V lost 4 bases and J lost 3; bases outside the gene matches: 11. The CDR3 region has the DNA TGTGCCAGCAGCTCAGCGGGGGTGGGGGGGAACTACAATGAGCAGTTCTTC. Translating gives CASSSAGVGGNYNEQFF.

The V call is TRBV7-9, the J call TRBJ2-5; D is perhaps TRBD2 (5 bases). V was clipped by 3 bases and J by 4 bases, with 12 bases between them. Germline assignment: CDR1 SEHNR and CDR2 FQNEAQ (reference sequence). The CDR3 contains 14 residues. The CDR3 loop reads CASSFRFGVETQYF. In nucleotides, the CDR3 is TGTGCCAGCAGCTTCCGTTTCGGGGTAGAGACCCAGTACTTC.

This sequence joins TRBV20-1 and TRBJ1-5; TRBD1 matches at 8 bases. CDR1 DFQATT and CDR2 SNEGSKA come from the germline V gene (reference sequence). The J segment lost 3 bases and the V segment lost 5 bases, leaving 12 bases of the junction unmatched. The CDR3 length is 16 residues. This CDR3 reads CSARDDRGKVNQPQHF. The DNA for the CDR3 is TGCAGTGCTCGGGACGACAGGGGTAAAGTCAATCAGCCCCAGCATTTT.

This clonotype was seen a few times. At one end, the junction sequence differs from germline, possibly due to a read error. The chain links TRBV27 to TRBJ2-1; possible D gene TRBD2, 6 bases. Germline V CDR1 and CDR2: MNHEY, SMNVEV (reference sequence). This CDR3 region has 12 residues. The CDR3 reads CASSLPPGLRVF. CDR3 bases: TGTGCCAGCAGTTTACCCCCGGGACTTAGGGTCTTC.

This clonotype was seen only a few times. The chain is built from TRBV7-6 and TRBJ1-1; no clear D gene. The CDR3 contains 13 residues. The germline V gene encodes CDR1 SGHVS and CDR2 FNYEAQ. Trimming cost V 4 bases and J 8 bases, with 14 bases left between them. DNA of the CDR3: TGTGCCAGCAGCTCTACCCCATCGACCGAAGCTTTCTTT. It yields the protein CASSSTPSTEAFF.

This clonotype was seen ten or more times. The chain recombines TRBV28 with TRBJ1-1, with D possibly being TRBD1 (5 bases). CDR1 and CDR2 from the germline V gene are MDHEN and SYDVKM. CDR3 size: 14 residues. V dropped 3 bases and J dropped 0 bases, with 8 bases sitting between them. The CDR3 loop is CASSFGQLNTEAFF. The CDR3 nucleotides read TGTGCCAGCAGTTTCGGACAACTGAACACTGAAGCTTTCTTT.

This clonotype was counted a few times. CDR3 DNA sequence: TGTGCCAGCAGTTTTTACCAGGGTGGGTCCTACGAGCAGTACTTC. Its translation is CASSFYQGGSYEQYF. The chain links TRBV27 to TRBJ2-7, with D perhaps matching TRBD1 (5 bases). The CDR3 has 15 residues. Germline V gene lookup returns CDR1 MNHEY and CDR2 SMNVEV (reference sequence). The V and J ends lost 3 bases and 1 base respectively, with 13 bases between them.

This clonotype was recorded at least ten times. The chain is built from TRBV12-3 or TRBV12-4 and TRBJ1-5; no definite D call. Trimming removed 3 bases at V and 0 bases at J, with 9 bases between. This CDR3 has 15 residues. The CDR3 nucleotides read TGTGCCAGCAGTTTCGGGGAACCTAGCAATCAGCCCCAGCATTTT. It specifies CASSFGEPSNQPQHF.

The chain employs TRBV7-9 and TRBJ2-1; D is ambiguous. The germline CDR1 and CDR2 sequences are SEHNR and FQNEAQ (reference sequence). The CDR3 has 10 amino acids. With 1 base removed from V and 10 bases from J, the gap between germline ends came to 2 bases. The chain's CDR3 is CASSLVEQFF. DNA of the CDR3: TGTGCCAGCAGCTTAGTCGAGCAGTTCTTC. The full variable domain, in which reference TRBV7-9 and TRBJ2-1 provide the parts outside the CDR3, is DTGVSQNPRHKITKRGQNVTFRCDPISEHNRLYWYRQTLGQGPEFLTYFQNEAQLEKSRLLSDRFSAERPKGSFSTLEIQRTEQGDSAMYLCASSLVEQFFGPGTRLTVL.

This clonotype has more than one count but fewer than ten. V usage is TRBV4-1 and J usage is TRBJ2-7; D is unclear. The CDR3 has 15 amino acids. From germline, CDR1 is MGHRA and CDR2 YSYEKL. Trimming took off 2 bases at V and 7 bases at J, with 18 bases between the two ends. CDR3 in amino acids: CASSQTMNHLVEQYF. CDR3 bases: TGCGCCAGCAGCCAAACCATGAACCACCTTGTGGAGCAGTACTTC.

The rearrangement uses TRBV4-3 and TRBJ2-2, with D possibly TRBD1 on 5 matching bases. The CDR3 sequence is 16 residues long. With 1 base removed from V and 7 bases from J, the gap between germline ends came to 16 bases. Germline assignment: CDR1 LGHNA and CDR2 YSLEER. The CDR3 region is CASSQVLKGLSGELFF. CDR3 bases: TGCGCCAGCAGCCAAGTGCTCAAGGGGTTAAGCGGGGAGCTGTTTTTT.

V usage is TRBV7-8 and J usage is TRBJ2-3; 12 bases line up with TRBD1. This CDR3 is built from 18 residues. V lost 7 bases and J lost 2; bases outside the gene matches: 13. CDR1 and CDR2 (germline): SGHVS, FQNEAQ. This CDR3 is CASNAYRGQGALTDTQYF. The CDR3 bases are TGTGCCAGCAACGCTTATCGGGGACAGGGGGCCCTCACAGATACGCAGTATTTT. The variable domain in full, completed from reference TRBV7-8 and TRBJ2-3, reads GAGVSQSPRYKVAKRGQDVALRCDPISGHVSLFWYQQALGQGPEFLTYFQNEAQLDKSGLPSDRFFAERPEGSVSTLKIQRTQQEDSAVYLCASNAYRGQGALTDTQYFGPGTRLTVL.

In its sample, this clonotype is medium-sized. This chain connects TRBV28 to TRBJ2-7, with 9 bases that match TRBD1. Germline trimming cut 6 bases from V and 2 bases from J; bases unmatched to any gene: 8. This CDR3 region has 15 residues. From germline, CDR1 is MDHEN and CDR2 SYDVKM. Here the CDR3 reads CASRLGTGQTYEQYF. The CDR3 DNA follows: TGTGCCAGCAGGCTTGGGACAGGGCAGACCTACGAGCAGTACTTC.

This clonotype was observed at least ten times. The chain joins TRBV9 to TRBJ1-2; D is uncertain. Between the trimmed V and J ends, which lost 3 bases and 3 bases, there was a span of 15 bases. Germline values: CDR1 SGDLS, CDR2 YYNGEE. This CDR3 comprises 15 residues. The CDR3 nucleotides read TGTGCCAGCAGCGGGGTCGACGGCCTTTACTATGGCTACACCTTC. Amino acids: CASSGVDGLYYGYTF.

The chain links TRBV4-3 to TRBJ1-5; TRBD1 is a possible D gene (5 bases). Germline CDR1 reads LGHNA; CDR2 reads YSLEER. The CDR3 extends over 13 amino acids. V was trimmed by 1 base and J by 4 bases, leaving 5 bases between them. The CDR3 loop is CASSQGGNQPQHF. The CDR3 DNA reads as TGCGCCAGCAGCCAAGGGGGGAATCAGCCCCAGCATTTT.

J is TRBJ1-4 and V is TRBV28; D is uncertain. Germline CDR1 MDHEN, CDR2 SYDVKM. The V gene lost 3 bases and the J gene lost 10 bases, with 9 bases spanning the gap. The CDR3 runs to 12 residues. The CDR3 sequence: CASSFMNGKLFF. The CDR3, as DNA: TGTGCCAGCAGTTTCATGAACGGAAAACTGTTTTTT.

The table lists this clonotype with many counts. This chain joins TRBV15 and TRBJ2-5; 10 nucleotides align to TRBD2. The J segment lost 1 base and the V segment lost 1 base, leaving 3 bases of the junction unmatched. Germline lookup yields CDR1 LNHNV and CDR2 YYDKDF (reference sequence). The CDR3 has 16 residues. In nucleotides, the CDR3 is TGTGCCACCAGCAGAGGACTAGCGGGTACCCAAGAGACCCAGTACTTC. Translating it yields CATSRGLAGTQETQYF.

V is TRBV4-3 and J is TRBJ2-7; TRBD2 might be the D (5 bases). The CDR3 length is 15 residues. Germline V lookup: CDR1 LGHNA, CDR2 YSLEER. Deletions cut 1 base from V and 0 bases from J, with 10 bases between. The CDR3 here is CASSQGRRTSYEQYF. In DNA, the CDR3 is TGCGCCAGCAGCCAAGGACGGAGGACCTCCTACGAGCAGTACTTC.

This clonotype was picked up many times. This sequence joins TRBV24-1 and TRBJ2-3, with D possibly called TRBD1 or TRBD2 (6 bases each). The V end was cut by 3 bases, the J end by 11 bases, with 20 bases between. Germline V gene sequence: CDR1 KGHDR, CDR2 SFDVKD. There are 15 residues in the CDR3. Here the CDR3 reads CATSDTNFRGGGQYF. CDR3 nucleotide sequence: TGTGCCACCAGTGATACTAACTTCAGGGGAGGAGGGCAGTATTTT.